This entry concerns a single TCR beta chain. Beta-chain TCR CDR3 regions were amplified from RNA transcripts. Investigators did first-round RT-PCR with HTBI primers, then second-round multiplex PCR. TCRdb reprocessed the multiplex PCR reads via MiXCR and lists one record per CDR3 protein. Found here are 500,000 to 800,000 distinct CDR3 sequences, over 40% of them singletons; the top ten hold 3% to 4%. A diagnosis was made from clinical symptoms together with serum thyroxine, TRAb, thyroid ultrasound and orbital computed tomography. These data originate in a study of Graves' ophthalmopathy and Graves' hyperthyroidism. After removal of 1 base from V and 8 bases from J, the junction contained 0 bases not matched to a gene. CDR1 is SQVTM, CDR2 ANQGSEA, per germline. The CDR3 consists of 12 residues.

The sequenced material came from peripheral blood. The J gene is TRBJ1-2, the V gene TRBV29-1, with 11 bases matching TRBD1. This clonotype was obtained from an adult man with Graves' ophthalmopathy. This CDR3 reads CSVEGTGGGYTF. The CDR3 bases are TGCAGCGTTGAAGGGACAGGGGGCGGCTACACCTTC.